The entry below gives a single T cell receptor (beta chain) sequence along with its context. The sample is drawn from a study of blood T cell repertoires in COVID-19. Data came from immunoSEQ multiplex PCR; TCRdb stores just in-frame clones and leaves some out. The sample lists a few hundred thousand clones; about nine tenths were seen once. Germline assignment: CDR1 LNHDA and CDR2 SQIVND (reference sequence). Trimming removed 7 bases at V and 0 bases at J, with 19 bases between. This CDR3 spans 18 amino acids. Sequenced input: peripheral blood. The chain uses TRBV19 and TRBJ2-6; D is unclear. The TCR comes from a man aged 55 to 70 with acute or convalescent COVID-19. This chain's CDR3 is CASTPRIQTSSGANVLTF. The CDR3 nucleotides are TGTGCCAGTACCCCCCGTATCCAAACCAGCTCTGGGGCCAACGTCCTGACTTTC.